A single sample is the source of the 5 T cell receptor beta chains below, sequenced in a study of blood T cell repertoires in COVID-19. Clones were sequenced by immunoSEQ multiplex PCR, and TCRdb holds only the in-frame ones, with some missing. The data hold approximately 220,000 clones, with more than 75% observed a single time. Material for sequencing was peripheral blood. Every receptor here comes from a man in his fifties who had recovered from COVID-19.

The V gene is TRBV28, the J gene TRBJ2-7; weak D call: TRBD2 (6 bases). CDR3 length: 14 residues. Germline V gene sequence: CDR1 MDHEN, CDR2 SYDVKM. Trimming shortened V by 3 bases and J by 6 bases, and 15 bases separated the two germline ends. Written as DNA, the CDR3 is TGTGCCAGCAGTTTTGCCGGGAGTGCCGTCGAGCAGTACTTC. This sequence encodes CASSFAGSAVEQYF. Full variable domain (outside the CDR3, taken from reference TRBV28 and TRBJ2-7): DVKVTQSSRYLVKRTGEKVFLECVQDMDHENMFWYRQDPGLGLRLIYFSYDVKMKEKGDIPEGYSVSREKKERFSLILESASTNQTSMYLCASSFAGSAVEQYFGPGTRLTVT.

On this clone: This specimen includes other DNA sequences encoding the same CDR3. V gene TRBV7-2 combines with J gene TRBJ1-1, with 8 positions matching TRBD1. Germline values: CDR1 SGHTA, CDR2 FQGNSA. The CDR3 is 15 residues long. The junction had 9 bases not matched to a gene; V was cut back by 4 bases and J by 5 bases. CDR3 region: CASSSRGQGRTEAFF. CDR3 coding DNA: TGTGCCAGCAGCTCTCGAGGACAGGGTCGAACTGAAGCTTTCTTT.

V gene TRBV6-5 combines with J gene TRBJ2-7, with D possibly TRBD1 on 5 matching bases. CDR3 length equals 15 residues. V was trimmed by 4 bases and J by 0 bases, leaving 13 bases between them. CDR1 is MNHEY, CDR2 SVGAGI, per germline. CDR3 bases: TGTGCCAGCAGTTTGGCCAGGGCATACTCCTACGAGCAGTACTTC. Protein product: CASSLARAYSYEQYF.

This chain uses TRBV6-5 with TRBJ1-2; D unresolved. CDR1 MNHEY and CDR2 SVGAGI come from the germline V gene. The CDR3 loop spans 13 amino acids. Trimming took off 2 bases at V and 6 bases at J, with 10 bases between the two ends. The CDR3 loop is CASSYGGRDGYTF. CDR3 in DNA: TGTGCCAGCAGTTACGGCGGCCGGGATGGCTACACCTTC.

The CDR3 here is CASSLRTEPFYGYTF. DNA of the CDR3: TGTGCCAGCAGTCTTCGGACAGAACCCTTCTATGGCTACACCTTC. The chain uses TRBV28 and TRBJ1-2; a possible D gene is TRBD1 (6 bases). There are 15 residues in the CDR3. Trimming removed 5 bases from V and 4 bases from J, with 17 bases in between. Germline assignment: CDR1 MDHEN and CDR2 SYDVKM.